Listed below are T cell receptor beta chains from one sample, sequenced in a study of blood T cell repertoires in COVID-19. TCRdb keeps only in-frame clones here, not all; method: immunoSEQ multiplex PCR. The profile covers some 210,000 clones, with 81% appearing a single time and 8.5% to 10% taken by the ten largest. Sequencing input: PBMCs or T cells enriched from blood (not recorded which). These receptors originate from a woman aged 50 to 65 with acute COVID-19. Each CDR3 is given with its conserved first and last residue.

v_call	j_call	cdr3_length	cdr3_aa
TRBV28	TRBJ1-2	14	CASRGGGRLYGYTF
TRBV7-2	TRBJ2-7	16	CASSFRFGGAQGEQYF
TRBV28	TRBJ1-5	17	CASSLWRGGHSNQPQHF
TRBV28	TRBJ2-1	15	CASSWTSGSYNEQFF
TRBV30	TRBJ2-7	14	CAWSVTGSKYEQYF
TRBV9	TRBJ1-2	16	CASSGGTGQGSHGYTF
TRBV28	TRBJ2-2	14	CASSGGLNTGELFF
TRBV27	TRBJ2-1	14	CASSSRGLGNEQFF
TRBV7-2	TRBJ2-7	16	CASSGQAGGSPYEQYF
TRBV6-5	TRBJ2-1	12	CASSLTRLEQFF
TRBV5-5	TRBJ1-3	15	CASSLLYSTGNTIYF
TRBV27	TRBJ2-2	17	CASKLWSGRALVGELFF
TRBV2	TRBJ2-3	15	CASSGTGVRGDTQYF
TRBV4-3	TRBJ1-5	15	CASSQGRTGSQPQHF
TRBV11-2	TRBJ1-2	15	CASSLAGGVGYGYTF
TRBV15	TRBJ1-2	15	CATSRLQGYAYGYTF
TRBV3-1/TRBV3-2	TRBJ2-7	16	CASSQSLVTGSYEQYF
TRBV6-1	TRBJ1-2	16	CASSEAGQGSNYGYTF
TRBV10-3	TRBJ2-5	16	CAISDYGGGPQETQYF
TRBV15	TRBJ1-1	15	CATSRNRVMNTEAFF
TRBV7-6	TRBJ2-2	17	CASSLEAQPGGTGELFF
TRBV5-6	TRBJ1-4	13	CASSLRTNEKLFF
TRBV4-1	TRBJ2-7	14	CASSRGTGSYEQYF
TRBV11-3	TRBJ1-1	13	CASSLFESTEAFF
TRBV4-3	TRBJ2-3	19	CASSQSSTPGLRSTDTQYF
TRBV5-8	TRBJ1-2	15	CASTRDRGGVYGYTF
TRBV10-3	TRBJ2-5	13	CAISRLGQETQYF
TRBV5-5	TRBJ2-5	14	CASSLGGGEETQYF
TRBV11-3	TRBJ1-4	13	CASSYVRESKLFF
TRBV5-1	TRBJ2-7	14	CASSSSGPSYEQYF
TRBV2	TRBJ2-3	13	CASRNDRVYTQYF
TRBV29-1	TRBJ2-7	15	CSVEVALAGGGEQYF
TRBV7-2	TRBJ2-3	14	CASSFSSSPDTQYF
TRBV14	TRBJ1-1	16	CASSHTPGTGVTEAFF
TRBV30	TRBJ1-6	15	CAWSDPPGHRDPLHF
TRBV5-4	TRBJ1-2	13	CASTDRANYGYTF
TRBV9	TRBJ1-6	14	CASSYRQGAAPLHF
TRBV6-6	TRBJ2-7	14	CASSRKDRAGEQYF
TRBV10-3	TRBJ1-5	17	CAISDQGAIGGNQPQHF
TRBV7-9	TRBJ2-1	14	CASSLGWGGDEQFF
TRBV7-6	TRBJ2-3	16	CASSLGGGGPPDTQYF
TRBV30	TRBJ1-5	14	CAWSRVSSNQPQHF
TRBV24-1	TRBJ2-7	14	CATSDLGDSYGQYF
TRBV7-7	TRBJ2-5	13	CASSQTRVETQYF
TRBV5-1	TRBJ2-3	15	CASSQGHRSTDTQYF